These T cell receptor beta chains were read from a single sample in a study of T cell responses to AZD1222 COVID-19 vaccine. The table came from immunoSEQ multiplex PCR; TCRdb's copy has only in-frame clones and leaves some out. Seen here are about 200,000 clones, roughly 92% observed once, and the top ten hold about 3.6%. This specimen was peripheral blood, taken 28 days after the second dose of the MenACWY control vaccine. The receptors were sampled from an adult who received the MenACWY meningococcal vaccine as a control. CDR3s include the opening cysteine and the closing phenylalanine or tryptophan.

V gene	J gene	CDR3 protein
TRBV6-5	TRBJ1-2	CASSMDRGSYGYTF
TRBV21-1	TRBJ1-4	CASSSPDRGNPPYPEKLFF
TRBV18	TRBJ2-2	CASSQTGTKTGELFF
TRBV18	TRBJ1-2	CASSPDRDYGYTF
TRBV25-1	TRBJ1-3	CASSESIGAGNTIYF
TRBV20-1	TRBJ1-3	CSASRDATGNTIYF
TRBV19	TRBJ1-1	CAVRRGQVTEAFF
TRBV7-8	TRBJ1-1	CASSSGESTEAFF
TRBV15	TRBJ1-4	CATSRVGGTRGRNEKLFF
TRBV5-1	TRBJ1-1	CASSHPDRLTEAFF
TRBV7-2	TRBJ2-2	CASSLRSSANTGELFF
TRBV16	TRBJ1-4	CASSPRGLNEKLFF
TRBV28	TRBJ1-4	CASSLYGINEKLFF
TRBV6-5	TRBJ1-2	CASTPDRGIGGYTF
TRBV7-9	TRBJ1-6	CASSFGRTNSPLHF
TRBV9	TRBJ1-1	CASSVQPLGANTEAFF
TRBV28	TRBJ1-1	CASSSPQGDRGKYTEAFF
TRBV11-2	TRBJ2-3	CASSLDSHALGKNTDTQYF
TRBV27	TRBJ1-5	CASRVVLDQPQHF
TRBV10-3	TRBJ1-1	CAIGLGNTEAFF
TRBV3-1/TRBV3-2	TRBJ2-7	CASSRTGDHEQYF
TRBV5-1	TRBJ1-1	CASGDRPNTEAFF
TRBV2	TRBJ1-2	CASNLQGAYGYTF
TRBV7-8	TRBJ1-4	CASSVWVSPGELFF
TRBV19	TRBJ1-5	CASSIAGIQQPQHF
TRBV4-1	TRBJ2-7	CASSPKGGTYEQYF
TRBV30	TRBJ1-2	CAWSVRGSRGYTF
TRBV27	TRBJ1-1	CASTSSGPNTEAFF
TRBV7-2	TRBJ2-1	CASSLAGLSDEQFF
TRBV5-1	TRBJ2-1	CASSLVLAGYNEQFF
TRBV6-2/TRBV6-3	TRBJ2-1	CASSRGTGGSNEQFF
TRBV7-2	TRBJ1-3	CASSLIPPTVSGNTIYF
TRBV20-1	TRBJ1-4	CSARSAAKLFF
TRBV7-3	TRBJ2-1	CASSLDLADNEQFF
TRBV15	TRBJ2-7	CATSRDWDRRSYEQYF
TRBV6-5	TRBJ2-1	CASSYSRTGVHNEQFF
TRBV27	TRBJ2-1	CASSFRGGEQFF
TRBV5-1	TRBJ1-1	CASSPDRRDTEAFF
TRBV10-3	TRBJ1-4	CAISGGPGGTNEKLFF
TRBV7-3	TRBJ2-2	CASSPAVRGTGELFF
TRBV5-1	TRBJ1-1	CASSSQRTGNTEAFF
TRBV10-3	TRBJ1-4	CAISEQVRADEKLFF
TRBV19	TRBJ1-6	CASRDSDRGLSPLHF
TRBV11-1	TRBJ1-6	CASSQDRTNSPLHF
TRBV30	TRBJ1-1	CATSMGYGGSEAFF
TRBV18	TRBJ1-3	CASSPLSAEGSGNTIYF
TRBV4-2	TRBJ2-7	CVRRGTDYEQYF
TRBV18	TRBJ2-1	CASSPPLVAGDYFYNEQFF
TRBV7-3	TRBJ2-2	CASSLGAMNTGELFF
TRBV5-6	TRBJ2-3	CASSTTSAPSTDTQYF
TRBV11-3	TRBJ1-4	CASSEGTGMNEKLFF
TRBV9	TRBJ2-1	CASKPGPPTGGGPYNEQFF
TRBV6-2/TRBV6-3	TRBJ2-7	CASSSGLAGGTYEQYF
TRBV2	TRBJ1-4	CASSEAKGQAATNEKLFF